A selection of T cell receptor beta chains follows, all from one sample in a study of blood T cell repertoires in COVID-19. Clones were read by immunoSEQ multiplex PCR, and TCRdb kept only the in-frame ones, dropping some. The sample records about 330,000 clones, around 90% being singletons. Sequences were obtained from PBMCs or T cells enriched from blood (not recorded which). Source of these receptors: a man aged 25-40 years who had recovered from COVID-19. The CDR3 runs from the conserved cysteine through the conserved F or W. A D gene is named only where the DNA matches it firmly. Clone sizes are given selectively: once, few, many, or a class where the clone is expanded.

DNA	CDR3	J	V	D	size
TGTGCCACCAGCAGCCTGAGAGGGACAGCATCTAACTATGGCTACACCTTC	CATSSLRGTASNYGYTF	TRBJ1-2	TRBV15	TRBD1	.
TGTGCCAGCAGCCACAGGGGGCCCCAAGAGACCCAGTACTTC	CASSHRGPQETQYF	TRBJ2-5	TRBV7-9	TRBD1	.
TGTGCCAGCAGCTTAAAAAGCGGGCAGGGTAAAACCTACGAGCAGTACTTC	CASSLKSGQGKTYEQYF	TRBJ2-7	TRBV7-3	.	.
TGTGCCAGCAGACCTTTTCTAGCGGGGGGGCGATGGGTCAATGAGCAGTTCTTC	CASRPFLAGGRWVNEQFF	TRBJ2-1	TRBV7-2	TRBD2	.
TGCGCCAGCAGCTTCCAGTCGAACACCGGGGAGCTGTTTTTT	CASSFQSNTGELFF	TRBJ2-2	TRBV5-1	.	few
TGTGCCAGCTCACGACAGGGGGCTTCGAACACCGGGGAGCTGTTTTTT	CASSRQGASNTGELFF	TRBJ2-2	TRBV18	TRBD1	.
TGCGCCAGCAGCCAATCAGCGGGGGGGCCTGTAGCGGCAGATACGCAGTATTTT	CASSQSAGGPVAADTQYF	TRBJ2-3	TRBV4-1	TRBD2	.
TGTGCCAGCAGCGCACTAAGACAGGGGACGGGGACTGAAGCTTTCTTT	CASSALRQGTGTEAFF	TRBJ1-1	TRBV9	TRBD1	.
TGTGCCAGCCGAGGGACAGTCTCCTACGAGCAGTACTTC	CASRGTVSYEQYF	TRBJ2-7	TRBV3-1/TRBV3-2	TRBD1	few
TGTGCCTGGAGCCGGACAGGGAGCAATCAGCCCCAGCATTTT	CAWSRTGSNQPQHF	TRBJ1-5	TRBV30	TRBD1	.
TGTGCCAGCAGCTTAGGACAGGGGGACAACGAGCAGTACTTC	CASSLGQGDNEQYF	TRBJ2-7	TRBV11-2	TRBD1	.
TGTGCCAGCTCACCACAGGACAGGGGGCTAGATACGCAGTATTTT	CASSPQDRGLDTQYF	TRBJ2-3	TRBV18	TRBD1	.
TGCGCCAGCAGCTATACAGGGGGCCCTATGAACACTGAAGCTTTCTTT	CASSYTGGPMNTEAFF	TRBJ1-1	TRBV5-1	TRBD1	.
TGTGCCAGTAGTATTTCGGCGGGGGGCTGGGAGACCCAGTACTTC	CASSISAGGWETQYF	TRBJ2-5	TRBV19	TRBD2	few
TGTGCCACCATGGGGGGGAACACCGGGGAGCTGTTTTTT	CATMGGNTGELFF	TRBJ2-2	TRBV15	.	.
TGTGCCAGCCGTCCGACAGGGGGCAAATCACCCCTCCACTTT	CASRPTGGKSPLHF	TRBJ1-6	TRBV11-2	TRBD1	.